Shown below are 4 T cell receptor beta chains from a single sample sequenced in a study of blood T cell repertoires in COVID-19. Produced via immunoSEQ multiplex PCR; TCRdb's table is partial and in-frame only. The sample records 300,000 or so clones, 89% being singletons. Sequencing was performed on peripheral blood. These receptors were obtained from a man younger than 35 who had recovered from COVID-19.

The chain has TRBV6-5 and TRBJ2-7, with TRBD1 matching over 7 bases. Germline lookup yields CDR1 MNHEY and CDR2 SVGAGI. This CDR3 spans 15 amino acids. Trimming took 6 bases from V and 0 from J; bases not matched to a gene: 8. CDR3 sequence reads: CASRYAQGPSYEQYF. The CDR3 coding sequence is TGTGCCAGCAGGTACGCACAGGGGCCCTCCTACGAGCAGTACTTC.

The gene calls are TRBV27 and TRBJ1-1, with 7 bases aligning to TRBD1. J lost 1 base, V lost 0 bases, and 2 bases had no gene match. CDR3 size: 15 residues. The germline V gene encodes CDR1 MNHEY and CDR2 SMNVEV (reference sequence). The chain's CDR3 is CASSLSGQPNTEAFF. The CDR3 DNA reads as TGTGCCAGCAGTTTATCGGGACAGCCGAACACTGAAGCTTTCTTT.

There are a few counts of this clone. The rearrangement joins TRBV9 to TRBJ1-2; TRBD1 aligns across 7 bases. Germline CDR1 is SGDLS and CDR2 is YYNGEE. With V trimmed by 0 bases and J by 6 bases, 8 bases remained unmatched. This CDR3 is built from 15 residues. The CDR3 region is CASSVVEGAQDGYTF. DNA for the CDR3: TGTGCCAGCAGCGTAGTTGAGGGGGCGCAGGATGGCTACACCTTC.

This chain uses TRBV24-1 with TRBJ1-2; 7 bases map to TRBD1. V shed 0 bases and J 4 bases; nucleotides not matched to a gene: 10. CDR1 and CDR2 from the germline V gene are KGHDR and SFDVKD. This CDR3 region has 17 residues. The CDR3 sequence: CATSDLDRAYQGYGYTF. For the CDR3, the DNA is TGTGCCACCAGTGATTTGGACAGGGCGTACCAGGGCTATGGCTACACCTTC.